This TCR beta chain was sequenced for a study of cytomegalovirus exposure and HLA in healthy donors. Amplification used 60 Vbeta primers and 13 Jbeta primers. The data were produced by immunoSEQ multiplex PCR, yet TCRdb's version contains in-frame clones alone and is incomplete. Counted here are 150,000 to 200,000 clones, roughly four fifths occurring once; the ten biggest clones make up about 4%. Turning to this clone: Its antigen is unidentified.

Broader study findings: At a 0.05 false discovery rate, a later analysis found about 17,000 TCR beta sequences to be associated with HLA alleles. Later analysis demonstrated an association between a missense DCLRE1C variant and TCR beta V- and J-gene trimming. From TCR beta sequences, most subjects' HLA-A and HLA-B alleles were reportedly predicted accurately. Common viral pathogens (according to a later analysis) appeared linked to several of the most significant clusters.

The source material was PBMCs. The receptor comes from a man aged 45-65 years in good health and CMV-seropositive.

CDR3 amino acids: CASSFASVGTGELFF. The DNA for the CDR3 is TGTGCCAGCAGTTTTGCTAGCGTGGGCACCGGGGAGCTGTTTTTT. The chain recombines TRBV28 with TRBJ2-2; D perhaps matches TRBD2 (6 bases). V gave up 3 bases and J gave up 4 bases, with 12 bases separating them. From germline, CDR1 is MDHEN and CDR2 SYDVKM. The CDR3 has 15 residues.